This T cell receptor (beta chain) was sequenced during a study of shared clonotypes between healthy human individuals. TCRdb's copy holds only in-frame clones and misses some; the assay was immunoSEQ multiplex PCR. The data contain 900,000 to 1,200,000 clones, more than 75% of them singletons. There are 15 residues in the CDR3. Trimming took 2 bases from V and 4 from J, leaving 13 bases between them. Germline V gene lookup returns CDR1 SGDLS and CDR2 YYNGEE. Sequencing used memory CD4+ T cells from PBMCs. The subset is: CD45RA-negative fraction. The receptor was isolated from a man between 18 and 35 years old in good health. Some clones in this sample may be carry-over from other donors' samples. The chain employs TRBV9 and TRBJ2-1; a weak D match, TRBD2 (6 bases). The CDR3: CASSVGTYLYNEQFF. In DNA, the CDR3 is TGTGCCAGCAGCGTCGGGACTTACCTATACAATGAGCAGTTCTTC.